These 19 T cell receptor beta chains were all obtained from the same sample, sequenced in a study of radiotherapy plus CTLA-4 blockade in lung cancer. Clones were read by immunoSEQ multiplex PCR, and TCRdb kept only the in-frame ones, dropping some. The sample carries some 100,000 clones, around 81% recorded once. The source was peripheral blood, collected from a patient treated with radiotherapy plus ipilimumab. The receptors come from a human donor with non-small cell lung cancer that progressed on radiotherapy plus ipilimumab.

V and J are TRBV30 and TRBJ2-5; possibly TRBD2 for D (6 bases). The CDR3 sequence is 15 residues long. Germline-derived CDR1 and CDR2 are GTSNPN and SVGIG (reference sequence). Deletions cut 1 base from V and 2 bases from J, with 14 bases between. The DNA for the CDR3 is TGTGCCTGGAGTGCCCCGGACTATCTGCAAGAGACCCAGTACTTC. It is translated as CAWSAPDYLQETQYF.

The chain uses TRBV11-3 and TRBJ2-3; no clear D. The germline V gene encodes CDR1 SGHNT and CDR2 YENEEA. The CDR3 contains 16 residues. Trimming pared 0 bases from V and 2 bases from J, leaving 12 bases between. As DNA, the CDR3 is TGTGCCAGCAGCTTAGATTTGCTTCCAGACACAGATACGCAGTATTTT. Protein product: CASSLDLLPDTDTQYF.

The chain uses TRBV28 and TRBJ2-3, with 8 bases identical to TRBD1. V shed 7 bases, J shed 4 bases, and the junction held 13 bases outside the gene matches. Germline V gene sequence: CDR1 MDHEN, CDR2 SYDVKM. The CDR3 covers 16 residues. CDR3 sequence: CASTHPSRGRPDTQYF. CDR3 sequence (DNA): TGTGCCAGCACTCACCCCAGCAGGGGGCGCCCAGATACGCAGTATTTT. Using reference TRBV28 and TRBJ2-3 for the parts outside the CDR3, the full variable domain is DVKVTQSSRYLVKRTGEKVFLECVQDMDHENMFWYRQDPGLGLRLIYFSYDVKMKEKGDIPEGYSVSREKKERFSLILESASTNQTSMYLCASTHPSRGRPDTQYFGPGTRLTVL.

As concerns this clone: An end of the junction does not agree with germline; a read error may underlie this. The chain couples TRBV18 to TRBJ1-2; 11 bases line up with TRBD1. This CDR3 has 16 amino acids. In germline, CDR1 is KGHSH, CDR2 LQKENI. The CDR3 coding sequence is TGTGCCAGCTCAACACCTTCCGGGACAGGGGGAGGCGGCTACACCTTC. It is translated as CASSTPSGTGGGGYTF. Full variable domain (rest looked up from reference TRBV18 and TRBJ1-2): NAGVMQNPRHLVRRRGQEARLRCSPMKGHSHVYWYRQLPEEGLKFMVYLQKENIIDESGMPKERFSAEFPKEGPSILRIQQVVRGDSAAYFCASSTPSGTGGGGYTFGSGTRLTVV.

The J gene is TRBJ2-1, the V gene TRBV11-2; TRBD1 is a possible D gene (5 bases). Germline CDR1 and CDR2: SGHAT and FQNNGV. The V end was cut by 3 bases, the J end by 8 bases, with 20 bases between. The CDR3 sequence is 16 residues long. As DNA, the CDR3 is TGTGCCAGCAGCTTTGGTGGGGCTTTAGGGTACTATGAGCAGTTCTTC. Its translation is CASSFGGALGYYEQFF. The whole variable domain, remainder taken from reference TRBV11-2 and TRBJ2-1, is EAGVAQSPRYKIIEKRQSVAFWCNPISGHATLYWYQQILGQGPKLLIQFQNNGVVDDSQLPKDRFSAERLKGVDSTLKIQPAKLEDSAVYLCASSFGGALGYYEQFFGPGTRLTVL.

The V gene is TRBV9, the J gene TRBJ1-5; D remains ambiguous. Germline V gene sequence: CDR1 SGDLS, CDR2 YYNGEE. This CDR3 has 13 residues. The ends were cut back, 0 bases at V and 7 bases at J, with 8 bases in the middle. The CDR3 DNA follows: TGTGCCAGCAGCGTAGAATCGGGGCAGCCCCAGCATTTT. Encoded protein: CASSVESGQPQHF.

This chain links TRBV28 with TRBJ1-2; 8 positions agree with TRBD1. V was pared by 1 base and J by 4 bases, with 2 bases of the junction left unmatched. Per the germline V gene, CDR1 is MDHEN and CDR2 is SYDVKM. This CDR3 region has 14 residues. The CDR3 is CASSLSGGGYGYTF. Written as DNA, the CDR3 is TGTGCCAGCAGTTTATCAGGGGGCGGCTATGGCTACACCTTC.

The rearrangement links TRBV4-2 to TRBJ2-4; D perhaps matches TRBD1 (5 bases). Trimming cost V 0 bases and J 8 bases, with 5 bases left between them. Germline CDR1 is LGHNA and CDR2 is YNFKEQ. The CDR3 sequence is 12 residues long. DNA of the CDR3: TGTGCCAGCAGCCAAGAAGGGGACATTCAGTACTTC. Translated: CASSQEGDIQYF.

J is TRBJ2-1 and V is TRBV19; a weak D match, TRBD2 (6 bases). The germline gives CDR1 LNHDA, CDR2 SQIVND (reference sequence). V gave up 8 bases and J gave up 9 bases, with 11 bases separating them. The CDR3 runs 11 residues. The CDR3 here is CASEARGEQFF. CDR3 DNA: TGTGCCAGTGAAGCGCGGGGTGAGCAGTTCTTC.

This clone was counted between two and nine times. The chain has TRBV7-8 and TRBJ1-6; D call uncertain. This CDR3 has 16 residues. Per germline, CDR1 SGHVS and CDR2 FQNEAQ. V was cut by 5 bases and J by 1 base, with 12 bases left in between. CDR3 nucleotide sequence: TGTGCCAGCAGCCTATCGGAAAGGTCCTATAATTCACCCCTCCACTTT. Encoded protein: CASSLSERSYNSPLHF.

V gene TRBV11-3 combines with J gene TRBJ1-2; D perhaps matches TRBD1 (5 bases). Per the germline V gene, CDR1 is SGHNT and CDR2 is YENEEA. The CDR3 runs 14 residues. The ends were cut back, 5 bases at V and 4 bases at J, with 14 bases in the middle. This CDR3 is CASSLGQGPYGYTF. CDR3 bases: TGTGCCAGCAGCCTCGGGCAGGGCCCCTATGGCTACACCTTC.

This sequence joins TRBV19 and TRBJ1-5; D unresolved. Germline CDR1 and CDR2: LNHDA and SQIVND (reference sequence). This CDR3 contains 14 residues. Trimming stripped 5 bases from V and 2 bases from J, with 10 bases between. The CDR3 sequence: CASSGRVGNQPQHF. The CDR3 DNA reads as TGTGCCAGTAGTGGTAGGGTCGGCAATCAGCCCCAGCATTTT.

This sequence joins TRBV7-6 and TRBJ2-2; D is ambiguous. The CDR3 is made up of 12 amino acids. In germline, CDR1 is SGHVS, CDR2 FNYEAQ. V was pared by 5 bases and J by 4 bases, with 5 bases between. The CDR3 DNA sequence: TGTGCCAGCAGCCGACCCACCGGGGAGCTGTTTTTT. Its translation: CASSRPTGELFF.

A remark on this clone: Other DNA sequences in this sample translate to the same CDR3. The rearrangement links TRBV6-5 to TRBJ2-7, with D maybe TRBD1 (6 bases). CDR1 is MNHEY, CDR2 SVGAGI, per germline. The length of the CDR3 is 14 residues. Trimming cost V 0 bases and J 2 bases, with 8 bases left between them. CDR3 in amino acids: CASSYSQGTYEQYF. CDR3 bases: TGTGCCAGCAGTTACTCGCAGGGGACCTACGAGCAGTACTTC.

The CDR3 is CASSEFFEQYF. CDR3 bases: TGTGCCAGCAGTGAATTCTTTGAGCAGTACTTC. The gene calls are TRBV2 and TRBJ2-7; D gene unclear. Trimming removed 2 bases from V and 7 bases from J, with 6 bases in between. From germline, CDR1 is SNHLY and CDR2 FYNNEI. This CDR3 contains 11 residues.

This chain joins TRBV15 and TRBJ2-1, with TRBD2 matching 13 bases. The V segment lost 3 bases and the J segment 7 bases; nucleotides outside the gene matches: 6. CDR1 is LNHNV and CDR2 is YYDKDF in the germline V gene (reference sequence). This CDR3 comprises 16 residues. The CDR3, as DNA: TGTGCCACCAGCAGGGAACTAGCGGGAGGGGGTAATGAGCAGTTCTTC. The encoded protein is CATSRELAGGGNEQFF.

The chain links TRBV29-1 to TRBJ1-1; 7 nucleotides line up with TRBD1. The CDR3 extends over 13 amino acids. V was pared by 7 bases and J by 2 bases, with 7 bases of the junction left unmatched. CDR1 and CDR2 from the germline V gene are SQVTM and ANQGSEA. The CDR3 DNA reads as TGCAGCGCTGTGACAGGGATTAACACTGAAGCTTTCTTT. This codes for CSAVTGINTEAFF.

This clone was counted between two and nine times. This chain uses TRBV6-1 with TRBJ1-3, with D possibly being TRBD1 (5 bases). The V end lost 3 bases, the J end lost 7 bases, and 7 bases lay between the germline ends. CDR1 and CDR2 (germline): MNHNS, SASEGT. This CDR3 has 12 amino acids. The CDR3 reads CASSDRANTIYF. The CDR3, as DNA: TGTGCCAGCAGTGACAGGGCGAACACCATATATTTT.

The CDR3 bases are TGTGCCAGCAGCGTAGAGGTGGGGGCTTCCTACAATGAGCAGTTCTTC. This gives the protein CASSVEVGASYNEQFF. The chain carries TRBV9 and TRBJ2-1; D perhaps matches TRBD1 (6 bases). The germline V gene encodes CDR1 SGDLS and CDR2 YYNGEE. V was trimmed by 0 bases and J by 1 base, leaving 11 bases between them. The CDR3 is 16 amino acids.